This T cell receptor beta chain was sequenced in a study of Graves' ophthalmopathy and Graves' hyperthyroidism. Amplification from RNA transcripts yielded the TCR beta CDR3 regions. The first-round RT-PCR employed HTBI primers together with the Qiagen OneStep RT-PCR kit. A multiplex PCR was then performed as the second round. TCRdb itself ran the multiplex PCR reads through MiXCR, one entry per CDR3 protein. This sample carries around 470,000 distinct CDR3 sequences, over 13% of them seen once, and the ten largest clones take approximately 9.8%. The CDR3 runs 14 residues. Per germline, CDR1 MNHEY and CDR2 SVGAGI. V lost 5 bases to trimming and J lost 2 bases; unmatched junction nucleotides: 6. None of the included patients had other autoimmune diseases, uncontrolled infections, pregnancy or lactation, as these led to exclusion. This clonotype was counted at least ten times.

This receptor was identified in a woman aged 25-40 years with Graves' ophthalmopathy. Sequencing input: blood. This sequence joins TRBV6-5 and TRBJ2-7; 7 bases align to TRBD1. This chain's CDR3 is CASSRDSLAYEQYF. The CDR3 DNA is TGTGCCAGCAGTCGGGACAGTCTGGCCTACGAGCAGTACTTC.